This T cell receptor beta chain was recorded in a study of blood T cell repertoires in COVID-19. Looking at the study overall: T cells, B-cell-depleted T cells, or PBMCs provided the cDNA or gDNA that served as material.

This CDR3 is 12 amino acids long. Germline-derived CDR1 and CDR2 are SGHAT and FQNNGV. Trimming removed 5 bases from V and 0 bases from J, with 4 bases in between. Some clones are missing from TCRdb's copy, which holds only in-frame ones; the method was immunoSEQ multiplex PCR. The sample lists 150,000 to 200,000 clones; around 85% were seen once. The rearrangement links TRBV11-2 to TRBJ2-5, with D unclear. The sample consisted of peripheral blood. The receptor was derived from a woman aged 60 to 75 with acute or convalescent COVID-19. The CDR3 DNA reads as TGTGCCAGCAGCCGGGACCAAGAGACCCAGTACTTC. As protein: CASSRDQETQYF.